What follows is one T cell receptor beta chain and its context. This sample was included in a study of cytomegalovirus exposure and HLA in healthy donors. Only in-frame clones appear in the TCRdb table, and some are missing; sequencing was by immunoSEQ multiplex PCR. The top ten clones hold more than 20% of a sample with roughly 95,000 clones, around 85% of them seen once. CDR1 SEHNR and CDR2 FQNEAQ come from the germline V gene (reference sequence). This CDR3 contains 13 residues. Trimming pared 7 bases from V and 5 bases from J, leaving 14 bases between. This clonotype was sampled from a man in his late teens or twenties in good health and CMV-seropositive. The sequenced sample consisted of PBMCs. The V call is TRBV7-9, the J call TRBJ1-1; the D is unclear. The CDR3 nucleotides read TGTGCCAGCACCTCTAGAGGGTCGACTGAAGCTTTCTTT. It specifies CASTSRGSTEAFF. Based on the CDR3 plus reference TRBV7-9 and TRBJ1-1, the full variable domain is DTGVSQNPRHKITKRGQNVTFRCDPISEHNRLYWYRQTLGQGPEFLTYFQNEAQLEKSRLLSDRFSAERPKGSFSTLEIQRTEQGDSAMYLCASTSRGSTEAFFGQGTRLTVV.